The T cell receptor (beta chain) under discussion was sequenced for a study of blood T cells in healthy people across ages. Per the germline V gene, CDR1 is SGDLS and CDR2 is YYNGEE. The CDR3 has 14 residues. Trimming cost V 2 bases and J 5 bases, with 10 bases left between them. Whole-study findings and limits: Older age went with lower TCR beta diversity per million T cells, in a roughly linear way. Expanded clonotype changes were possibly confounded by unknown donor CMV status. Long-lived donors exceeded aged donors in naive CD4+ cells and diversity.

Sample-barcoded 5' priming and a J-beta primer mix drove a second PCR of roughly 6 to 12 cycles. Each cDNA molecule received a tag from a template-switch adaptor that had 12 random nucleotides. One entry per CDR3 protein results from TCRdb running MiXCR on the 5' RACE reads. Of hundreds of thousands of distinct CDR3 sequences listed, 49% are singletons. Regarding this clonotype: The antigen remains unidentified.

The rearrangement links TRBV9 to TRBJ2-2; D is perhaps TRBD2 (5 bases). Sample: blood. The origin of this receptor is a woman aged 55-69 years in good health. The CDR3 loop reads CASSVASKTGELFF. DNA for the CDR3: TGTGCCAGCAGCGTGGCTAGCAAGACCGGGGAGCTGTTTTTT.